This T cell receptor beta chain was found in a study of spatial heterogeneity in lung cancer. Study-level findings and limits: Ubiquitous, expanded tumor-derived TCRs were more frequently observed in blood at resection than at follow-up.

Each TCR cDNA molecule carried a unique molecular identifier. MiXCR was run by TCRdb on the 5' RACE reads, yielding one entry per CDR3 protein. The table lists 85,000 to 100,000 distinct CDR3 sequences, more than 10% of them singletons. This clonotype was detected a few times. Its antigen is unknown. The time point was: sample taken at primary tumor resection. TCRs were sequenced from unsorted whole RNA of tumor, nontumor lung or PBMC. This sample comprised PBMCs, obtained at surgery. The clonotype originates from a male donor with early-stage non-small cell lung cancer.

CDR3 sequence: CASSLEGTTRSYNEQFF. The CDR3 DNA reads as TGTGCCAGCAGCCTGGAAGGGACAACCCGCTCCTACAATGAGCAGTTCTTC. This chain joins TRBV6-2 or TRBV6-3 and TRBJ2-1; tentatively, D is TRBD1 (6 bases). The CDR3 sequence is 17 residues long. V was clipped by 6 bases and J by 0 bases, with 18 bases between them. Germline V gives CDR1 MNHEY, CDR2 SVGEGT.